This entry is about one T cell receptor beta chain. Germline CDR1 and CDR2: SGHTS and YDEGEE. Trimming took 3 bases from V and 6 from J; bases not matched to a gene: 2. There are 13 residues in the CDR3. Profiling relied on immunoSEQ multiplex PCR, and the TCRdb table lists in-frame clones only, not all of them. The sample carries roughly 110,000 clones, about 90% recorded once. This record comes from a study of blood T cell repertoires in COVID-19. Across the study: Sites in the United States, Italy and Spain provided acute and convalescent COVID-19 samples. In each case, the material was cDNA or gDNA derived from T cells, B-cell-depleted T cells, or PBMCs.

Input material: peripheral blood. The V gene is TRBV5-8, the J gene TRBJ2-2; 7 bases agree with TRBD2. The clonotype was recovered from a woman aged 30 to 39 with acute or convalescent COVID-19. CDR3 bases: TGTGCCAGCAGCTGGACTAGTTCCGGGGAGCTGTTTTTT. This encodes CASSWTSSGELFF.